This is a list of T cell receptor beta chains from one sample in a study of T cell responses to AZD1222 COVID-19 vaccine. Generated by immunoSEQ multiplex PCR, the TCRdb table keeps only in-frame clones and is missing some. This repertoire shows approximately 270,000 clones, almost 95% found once; its top ten account for around 0.6%. The sequencing here drew on peripheral blood, taken 28 days after the second AZD1222 dose. The receptor set was obtained from an adult who received the AZD1222 COVID-19 vaccine. Both conserved end residues are part of each CDR3. D genes are given only for firm matches. Size is omitted from some rows. Given values are once, few, many or a class for expanded clones.

TRBV2	TRBJ2-7	TRBD2	few	CASLYFGLAGGKIEGEQYF	TGTGCCAGCCTATACTTCGGACTAGCGGGAGGAAAGATTGAGGGGGAGCAGTACTTC
TRBV11-1	TRBJ2-1	TRBD2	once	CASRRLAGLGNEQFF	TGTGCCAGCAGGCGGTTAGCGGGGTTAGGCAATGAGCAGTTCTTC
TRBV10-3	TRBJ1-6	-	-	CAISNGDFFNSPLHF	TGTGCCATCAGTAACGGGGACTTTTTTAATTCACCCCTCCACTTT
TRBV19	TRBJ2-1	TRBD1	-	CASSIAPGQDNEQFF	TGTGCCAGTAGTATTGCCCCGGGACAGGACAATGAGCAGTTCTTC
TRBV6-5	TRBJ1-2	-	-	CASSFGRSYYGYTF	TGTGCCAGCAGTTTCGGCAGGAGTTATTATGGCTACACCTTC
TRBV5-4	TRBJ1-6	-	-	CASSAENNSPLHF	TGTGCCAGCTCGGCGGAAAATAATTCACCCCTCCACTTT
TRBV20-1	TRBJ2-2	-	-	CSASGGTGELFF	TGCAGTGCTAGTGGCGGCACCGGGGAGCTGTTTTTT
TRBV27	TRBJ1-2	-	-	CASSPRALSYGYTF	TGTGCCAGCAGTCCGCGAGCCCTATCATATGGCTACACCTTC
TRBV3-1/TRBV3-2	TRBJ1-1	-	-	CASSPGSVDTEAFF	TGTGCCAGCAGCCCAGGTTCAGTGGACACTGAAGCTTTCTTT
TRBV6-6	TRBJ1-2	TRBD1	-	CASSLDRAYGYTF	TGTGCCAGCAGTCTGGACAGGGCCTATGGCTACACCTTC
TRBV6-5	TRBJ2-2	-	-	CASSYFSGKNTGELFF	TGTGCCAGCAGTTACTTCAGCGGAAAAAACACCGGGGAGCTGTTTTTT
TRBV7-9	TRBJ1-2	-	-	CASSFLSEDQAGYTF	TGTGCCAGCAGCTTTCTTTCCGAGGATCAGGCTGGCTACACCTTC
TRBV27	TRBJ2-7	TRBD2	-	CASSLSGTSSGEQYF	TGTGCCAGCAGTTTATCTGGGACTAGCAGTGGCGAGCAGTACTTC
TRBV19	TRBJ2-7	-	-	CASSLGARIYEQYF	TGTGCCAGTAGCCTCGGGGCACGGATCTACGAGCAGTACTTC
TRBV2	TRBJ2-7	-	-	CASRTVSTVQYF	TGTGCCAGCAGGACGGTTTCGACGGTGCAGTACTTC
TRBV7-2	TRBJ2-1	TRBD2	-	CASSLAGGPYEQFF	TGTGCCAGCAGCTTAGCGGGAGGGCCCTATGAGCAGTTCTTC
TRBV3-1/TRBV3-2	TRBJ1-2	-	few	CASSQVGALGYGYTF	TGTGCCAGCAGCCAAGTAGGGGCCCTTGGCTATGGCTACACCTTC
TRBV7-9	TRBJ1-4	TRBD1	once	CASSLQGASEKLFF	TGTGCCAGCAGCTTACAGGGGGCGAGTGAAAAACTGTTTTTT
TRBV28	TRBJ2-5	-	-	CASSLTGGKGETQYF	TGTGCCAGCAGTTTAACGGGTGGGAAGGGAGAGACCCAGTACTTC
TRBV5-1	TRBJ2-1	-	-	CASSLTGASYNEQFF	TGCGCCAGCAGCTTGACGGGGGCCTCCTACAATGAGCAGTTCTTC
TRBV2	TRBJ1-2	TRBD1	-	CASSRQTGGTNYGYTF	TGTGCCAGCAGCAGACAGACAGGGGGTACTAACTATGGCTACACCTTC
TRBV7-3	TRBJ2-3	TRBD2	-	CASSLNPRLAGVSVPGLGPDTQYF	TGTGCCAGCAGCTTAAACCCCAGGCTAGCGGGAGTCTCCGTTCCCGGTCTGGGGCCAGATACGCAGTATTTT
TRBV28	TRBJ2-1	TRBD2	-	CASNHPGTSYPHEQFF	TGTGCCAGCAACCACCCCGGGACTAGTTATCCCCATGAGCAGTTCTTC
TRBV6-5	TRBJ1-1	-	-	CASSYPGRMNTEAFF	TGTGCCAGCAGTTACCCAGGGAGGATGAACACTGAAGCTTTCTTT
TRBV28	TRBJ2-1	-	once	CASIRNSYNEQFF	TGTGCCAGCATCCGGAACTCCTACAATGAGCAGTTCTTC
TRBV18	TRBJ1-3	-	once	CASSPARASSGNTIYF	TGTGCCAGCTCACCGGCGAGGGCGAGCTCTGGAAACACCATATATTTT
TRBV28	TRBJ2-7	-	-	CASSLGWAGLEQYF	TGTGCCAGCAGTTTAGGGTGGGCGGGTCTCGAGCAGTACTTC
TRBV23-1	TRBJ2-7	-	once	CASTKGHEQYF	TGCGCCAGCACCAAAGGGCACGAGCAGTACTTC
TRBV3-1/TRBV3-2	TRBJ2-5	-	-	CASSQRHEGTQYF	TGTGCCAGCAGCCAAAGACACGAGGGGACCCAGTACTTC